The 26 T cell receptor beta chains given below trace back to one sample, sequenced in a study of blood T cell repertoires in COVID-19. The method was immunoSEQ multiplex PCR; TCRdb's version includes in-frame clones alone and lacks a portion of them. The sample gives some 74,000 clones, about nine tenths of which show up once; around 2.6% is in the top ten. The sample comprised peripheral blood. The receptor set was obtained from a man aged 50 to 59 with COVID-19, enrolled during active disease.

The gene calls are TRBV18 and TRBJ2-7; TRBD2 agrees at 9 bases. CDR3 length: 15 amino acids. V dropped 4 bases and J dropped 3; count of bases not matched to a gene: 7. The germline CDR1 and CDR2 sequences are KGHSH and LQKENI. In nucleotides, the CDR3 is TGTGCCAGCTCACTAGCTAGCGGGGATTTCTACGAGCAGTACGTC. Its translation is CASSLASGDFYEQYV.

The CDR3, as DNA: TGTGCCAGCAGCTTACAGAGGGACTACGAGCAGTACTTC. This sequence encodes CASSLQRDYEQYF. The genes are TRBV11-2 and TRBJ2-7, with D tentatively TRBD2 (5 bases). Germline CDR1 reads SGHAT; CDR2 reads FQNNGV. V was cut by 2 bases and J by 3 bases, with 8 bases left in between. The CDR3 consists of 13 residues.

This chain connects TRBV2 to TRBJ1-4; D may be TRBD1 (6 bases). This CDR3 is built from 12 residues. The germline V and J ends were trimmed by 7 bases and 6 bases, with 9 bases remaining between them. Looked up from germline, CDR1 is SNHLY and CDR2 is FYNNEI. CDR3 amino acids: CASTQGYEKLFF. DNA for the CDR3: TGTGCCAGCACACAGGGATATGAAAAACTGTTTTTT. Full variable domain (outside the CDR3, taken from reference TRBV2 and TRBJ1-4): EPEVTQTPSHQVTQMGQEVILRCVPISNHLYFYWYRQILGQKVEFLVSFYNNEISEKSEIFDDQFSVERPDGSNFTLKIRSTKLEDSAMYFCASTQGYEKLFFGSGTQLSVL.

This clone was picked up a small number of times. This chain connects TRBV30 to TRBJ2-1, with TRBD2 matching 13 bases. The trim removed 2 bases at V and 14 bases at J, leaving 9 bases unmatched. The germline CDR1 and CDR2 sequences are GTSNPN and SVGIG (reference sequence). CDR3 length equals 14 residues. CDR3 nucleotide sequence: TGTGCCTGGAGTACTAGCGGGAGGGCCGGTAGAGAGTTCTTC. It codes for CAWSTSGRAGREFF.

The V call is TRBV28, the J call TRBJ1-5; 9 bases are shared with TRBD1. CDR1 MDHEN and CDR2 SYDVKM come from the germline V gene. The CDR3 totals 14 residues. With V trimmed by 2 bases and J by 4 bases, 0 bases remained unmatched. As DNA, the CDR3 is TGTGCCAGCAGTTTAGACAGGGGGAATCAGCCCCAGCATTTT. It translates to CASSLDRGNQPQHF. Using reference TRBV28 and TRBJ1-5 for the parts outside the CDR3, the full variable domain is DVKVTQSSRYLVKRTGEKVFLECVQDMDHENMFWYRQDPGLGLRLIYFSYDVKMKEKGDIPEGYSVSREKKERFSLILESASTNQTSMYLCASSLDRGNQPQHFGDGTRLSIL.

This chain links TRBV7-2 with TRBJ2-5, with 9 bases identical to TRBD2. Germline assignment: CDR1 SGHTA and CDR2 FQGNSA. The CDR3 consists of 15 residues. The V and J ends lost 7 bases and 3 bases, in that order; junction bases with no gene match: 9. CDR3 DNA sequence: TGTGCCAGCATCCTAAATGCGGGAGGGGAAGAGACCCAGTACTTC. It codes for CASILNAGGEETQYF.

The rearrangement uses TRBV3-1 (or the pseudogene TRBV3-2) and TRBJ2-4; perhaps TRBD1 as D (8 bases). Trimming left V 1 base short and J 7 bases short, with 14 bases between. Germline CDR1 is LGHDT and CDR2 is YNNKEL (reference sequence). This CDR3 has 15 residues. CDR3: CASSQGVQGGNIQYF. The DNA of the CDR3 is TGTGCCAGCAGCCAAGGAGTACAGGGGGGGAACATTCAGTACTTC.

The CDR3, as DNA: TGCGCCAGCAGCTTCCAGGGCCGAGCAACTAATGAAAAACTGTTTTTT. Protein: CASSFQGRATNEKLFF. The rearrangement links TRBV5-1 to TRBJ1-4, with D perhaps TRBD1 (5 bases). CDR1 is SGHRS, CDR2 YFSETQ, per germline. This CDR3 has 16 residues. Trimming pared 2 bases from V and 0 bases from J, leaving 11 bases between.

The chain has TRBV7-5 and TRBJ2-1; TRBD2 reflects the table's D call only, with no check against the DNA. TRBV7-5 has pseudogene status. This CDR3 region has 16 residues. The DNA for the CDR3 is TGTGTCAGAAGCTTAGGGTTTTCGCGGGAGTTCTCCGAGCAGTTCTTC. Its protein product is CVRSLGFSREFSEQFF.

The chain has TRBV27 and TRBJ2-3; the D is unclear. Looked up from germline, CDR1 is MNHEY and CDR2 is SMNVEV (reference sequence). Trimming took 8 bases from V and 6 from J, leaving 18 bases between them. This CDR3 region has 14 residues. CDR3 coding DNA: TGTGCCAGCGGAGCTAGACCCCTCCCCGATACGCAGTATTTT. This gives the protein CASGARPLPDTQYF.

This rearrangement joins TRBV6-5 to TRBJ1-4, with D possibly being TRBD1 (6 bases). Germline CDR1 reads MNHEY; CDR2 reads SVGAGI. This CDR3 is 13 amino acids long. The germline V and J ends were trimmed by 2 bases and 10 bases, with 11 bases remaining between them. Here the CDR3 reads CASSYRGSGKLFF. CDR3 nucleotide sequence: TGTGCCAGCAGTTACAGGGGGTCGGGAAAACTGTTTTTT.

This clone was found a few times. The chain recombines TRBV6-1 with TRBJ2-1; D perhaps matches TRBD2 (5 bases). The CDR3 has 14 residues. The germline V gene has CDR1 MNHNS and CDR2 SASEGT. V was clipped by 1 base and J by 5 bases, with 9 bases between them. Here the CDR3 DNA reads TGTGCCAGCAGTGAAGGGGAGACGCACAATGAGCAGTTCTTC. It is translated as CASSEGETHNEQFF.

The chain has TRBV2 and TRBJ1-4; D remains unclear. Trimming stripped 7 bases from V and 0 bases from J, with 9 bases between. Germline CDR1 is SNHLY and CDR2 is FYNNEI. This CDR3 is 14 amino acids long. CDR3 coding DNA: TGTGCCAGCATGGGCCTTGCAACTAATGAAAAACTGTTTTTT. Translating it yields CASMGLATNEKLFF.

The V and J genes are TRBV7-2 and TRBJ1-4, with 7 bases aligning to TRBD1. The V gene end was trimmed by 5 bases and the J gene end by 3 bases; junction bases not matched to a gene: 6. This CDR3 is built from 15 residues. CDR1 SGHTA and CDR2 FQGNSA come from the germline V gene. Written as DNA, the CDR3 is TGTGCCAGCAGCGTGGGACAGCAACCTAATGAAAAACTGTTTTTT. It yields the protein CASSVGQQPNEKLFF.

The genes are TRBV5-1 and TRBJ2-1, with 10 bases that match TRBD2. J was trimmed by 4 bases and V by 4 bases; bases with no gene match: 8. The germline CDR1 and CDR2 sequences are SGHRS and YFSETQ. The CDR3 is 16 residues long. The CDR3 is CASSLEREGAYNEQFF. CDR3 nucleotide sequence: TGCGCCAGCAGCCTCGAGCGGGAGGGCGCGTACAATGAGCAGTTCTTC.

The V gene is TRBV2, the J gene TRBJ2-1; 9 bases line up with TRBD2. Germline CDR1 and CDR2: SNHLY and FYNNEI. V dropped 4 bases and J dropped 2; count of bases not matched to a gene: 0. The CDR3 is 14 residues long. The CDR3 loop is CASSGLAAYNEQFF. In DNA, the CDR3 is TGTGCCAGCAGTGGACTAGCGGCCTACAATGAGCAGTTCTTC.

V gene TRBV28 combines with J gene TRBJ1-2; 7 nucleotides line up with TRBD1. The germline V gene has CDR1 MDHEN and CDR2 SYDVKM. CDR3 size: 12 residues. Germline trimming cut 6 bases from V and 10 bases from J; bases unmatched to any gene: 8. The DNA of the CDR3 is TGTGCCAGCAGCATTCAGGGGGAGTCCTACACCTTC. Its protein is CASSIQGESYTF.

The chain employs TRBV9 and TRBJ1-2; tentatively, D is TRBD1 (6 bases). Germline assignment: CDR1 SGDLS and CDR2 YYNGEE. V lost 0 bases and J 7 bases, leaving 16 bases between the germline ends. This CDR3 comprises 15 residues. In nucleotides, the CDR3 is TGTGCCAGCAGCGTAGGAAAGGACAGCCCGAGTGGCTACACCTTC. It is translated as CASSVGKDSPSGYTF. The whole variable domain, remainder taken from reference TRBV9 and TRBJ1-2, is DSGVTQTPKHLITATGQRVTLRCSPRSGDLSVYWYQQSLDQGLQFLIQYYNGEERAKGNILERFSAQQFPDLHSELNLSSLELGDSALYFCASSVGKDSPSGYTFGSGTRLTVV.

This chain joins TRBV14 and TRBJ1-1, with D possibly being TRBD1 (6 bases). CDR3 length equals 15 residues. Germline CDR1 and CDR2: SGHDN and FVKESK. The V gene lost 4 bases and the J gene lost 3 bases, with 15 bases spanning the gap. This CDR3 is CASSPTGNWDTEAFF. The DNA for the CDR3 is TGTGCCAGCAGCCCAACAGGGAATTGGGACACTGAAGCTTTCTTT.

V gene TRBV7-8 combines with J gene TRBJ2-7, with 11 bases matching TRBD2. This CDR3 region has 19 residues. The J segment lost 0 bases and the V segment lost 2 bases, leaving 12 bases of the junction unmatched. Germline CDR1 and CDR2: SGHVS and FQNEAQ. The CDR3 nucleotides are TGTGCCAGCAGCTTAAGAGGTCTAGCGGGAGGCCAGCTCTCCTACGAGCAGTACTTC. Translated, it gives CASSLRGLAGGQLSYEQYF.

CDR3 DNA: TGTGCCAGTCACCCGGGACAGGGTGGGAGTAATTCACCCCTCCACTTT. Amino acid sequence: CASHPGQGGSNSPLHF. The genes are TRBV19 and TRBJ1-6, with 9 bases that match TRBD1. The CDR3 sequence is 16 residues long. J gave up 6 bases and V 8 bases, and 11 bases lay outside the gene matches. The germline gives CDR1 LNHDA, CDR2 SQIVND (reference sequence).

The chain carries TRBV19 and TRBJ2-7, with D possibly TRBD1 on 5 matching bases. The CDR3 consists of 16 residues. Looked up from germline, CDR1 is LNHDA and CDR2 is SQIVND (reference sequence). V lost 0 bases and J lost 5, with 17 bases in between. CDR3 nucleotide sequence: TGTGCCAGTAGTATAGATCGAAGGGGAAGGACGGACGAGCAGTACTTC. This codes for CASSIDRRGRTDEQYF.

V usage is TRBV19 and J usage is TRBJ1-5, with D possibly being TRBD1 (6 bases). There are 15 residues in the CDR3. V was shortened by 7 bases and J by 0 bases, with 13 bases between the two germline ends. The V gene's germline CDR1 is LNHDA and CDR2 SQIVND (reference sequence). DNA of the CDR3: TGTGCCAGTACAGACGGACAGATTAGCAATCAGCCCCAGCATTTT. Amino acids: CASTDGQISNQPQHF.

CDR3 residues: CASSFGESSYNEQFF. The CDR3 DNA is TGTGCCAGCAGTTTTGGGGAGAGCTCCTACAATGAGCAGTTCTTC. This sequence joins TRBV28 and TRBJ2-1, with D perhaps matching TRBD2 (5 bases). This CDR3 spans 15 amino acids. Trimming took off 3 bases at V and 0 bases at J, with 9 bases between the two ends. Germline CDR1 reads MDHEN; CDR2 reads SYDVKM.

The chain is built from TRBV6-5 and TRBJ1-1, with D unclear. CDR3 length: 13 amino acids. Germline loops: CDR1 MNHEY, CDR2 SVGAGI. Trimming took off 6 bases at V and 0 bases at J, with 8 bases between the two ends. The CDR3 region is CASSSSVNTEAFF. The CDR3 DNA follows: TGTGCCAGCAGCTCGAGTGTGAACACTGAAGCTTTCTTT.

The V call is TRBV9, the J call TRBJ2-5, with 7 bases that match TRBD2. The CDR3 extends over 15 amino acids. From germline, CDR1 is SGDLS and CDR2 YYNGEE. V gave up 2 bases and J gave up 4 bases; unmatched junction bases: 8. CDR3 sequence (DNA): TGTGCCAGCAGCGTTGCGGGAGATTCCCGAGAGACCCAGTACTTC. Protein sequence: CASSVAGDSRETQYF.